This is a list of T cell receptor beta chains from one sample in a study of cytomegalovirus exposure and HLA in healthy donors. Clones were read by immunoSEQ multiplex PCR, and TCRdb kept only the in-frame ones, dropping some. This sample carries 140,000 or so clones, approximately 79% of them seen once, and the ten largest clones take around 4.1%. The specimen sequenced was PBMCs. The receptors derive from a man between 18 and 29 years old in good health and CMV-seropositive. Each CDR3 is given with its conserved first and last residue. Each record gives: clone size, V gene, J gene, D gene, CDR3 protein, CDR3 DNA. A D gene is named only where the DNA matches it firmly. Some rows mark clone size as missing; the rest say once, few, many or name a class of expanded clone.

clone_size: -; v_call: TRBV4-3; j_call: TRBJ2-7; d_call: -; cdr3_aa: CASSQVTSSYEQYF; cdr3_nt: TGCGCCAGCAGCCAAGTCACATCCTCCTACGAGCAGTACTTC
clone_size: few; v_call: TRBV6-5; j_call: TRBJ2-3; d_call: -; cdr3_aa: CASRVEDWADTQYF; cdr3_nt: TGTGCCAGCAGGGTAGAAGACTGGGCAGATACGCAGTATTTT
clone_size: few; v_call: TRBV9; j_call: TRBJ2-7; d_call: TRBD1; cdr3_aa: CASSVGGTGDIQYF; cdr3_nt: TGTGCCAGCAGCGTGGGGGGGACAGGGGATATACAGTACTTC
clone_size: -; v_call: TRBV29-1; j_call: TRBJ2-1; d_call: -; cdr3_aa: CSVPGSEQFF; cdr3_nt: TGCAGCGTACCGGGGAGCGAGCAGTTCTTC
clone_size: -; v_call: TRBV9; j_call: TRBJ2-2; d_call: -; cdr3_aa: CASSVRTNTGELFF; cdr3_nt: TGTGCCAGCAGCGTAAGGACAAACACCGGGGAGCTGTTTTTT
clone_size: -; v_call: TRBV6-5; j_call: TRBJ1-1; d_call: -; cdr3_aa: CASSHAAGSEAFF; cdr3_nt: TGTGCCAGCAGTCACGCCGCCGGGTCCGAAGCTTTCTTT
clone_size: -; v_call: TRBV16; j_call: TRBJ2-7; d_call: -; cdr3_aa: CASSQSAGDEQYF; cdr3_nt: TGTGCCAGCAGCCAATCGGCCGGGGACGAGCAGTACTTC
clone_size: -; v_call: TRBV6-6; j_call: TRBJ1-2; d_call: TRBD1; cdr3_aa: CASSPQGGSYGYTF; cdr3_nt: TGTGCCAGCAGTCCACAGGGGGGGTCCTATGGCTACACCTTC
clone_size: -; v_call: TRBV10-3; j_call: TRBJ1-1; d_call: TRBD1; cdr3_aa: CAISGTGGGNTEAFF; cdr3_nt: TGTGCCATCAGTGGTACAGGGGGTGGGAACACTGAAGCTTTCTTT
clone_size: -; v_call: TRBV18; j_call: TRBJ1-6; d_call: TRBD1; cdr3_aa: CASSPQGTGDNSPLHF; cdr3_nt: TGTGCCAGCTCACCACAGGGCACAGGGGATAATTCACCCCTCCACTTT
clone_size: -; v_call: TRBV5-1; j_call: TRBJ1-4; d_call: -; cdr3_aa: CASSLSGFNEKLFF; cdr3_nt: TGCGCCAGCAGCTTATCGGGATTTAATGAAAAACTGTTTTTT
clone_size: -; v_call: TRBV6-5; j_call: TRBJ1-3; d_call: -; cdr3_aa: CASSSDSRGGNTIYF; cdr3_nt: TGTGCCAGCAGTTCGGATTCCAGGGGTGGAAACACCATATATTTT
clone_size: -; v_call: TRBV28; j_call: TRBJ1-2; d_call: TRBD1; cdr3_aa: CASSRTGTRYGYTF; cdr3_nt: TGTGCCAGCAGTCGGACAGGGACTCGGTATGGCTACACCTTC
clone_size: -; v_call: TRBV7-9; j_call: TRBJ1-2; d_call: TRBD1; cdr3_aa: CASSQEGGADYGYTF; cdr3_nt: TGTGCCAGCAGCCAAGAAGGGGGCGCGGACTATGGCTACACCTTC
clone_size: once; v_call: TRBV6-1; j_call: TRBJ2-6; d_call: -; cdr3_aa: CASSLSGANVLTF; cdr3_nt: TGTGCCAGCAGCCTCTCTGGGGCCAACGTCCTGACTTTC
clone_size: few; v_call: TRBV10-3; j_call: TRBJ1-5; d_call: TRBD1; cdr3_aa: CAISEVYRGLSNQPQHF; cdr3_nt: TGTGCCATCAGTGAGGTCTACAGGGGCTTAAGCAATCAGCCCCAGCATTTT
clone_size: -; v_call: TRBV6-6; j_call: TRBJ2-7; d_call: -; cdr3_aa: CASSYSGSGEQYF; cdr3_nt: TGTGCCAGCAGTTACTCGGGCAGCGGCGAGCAGTACTTC
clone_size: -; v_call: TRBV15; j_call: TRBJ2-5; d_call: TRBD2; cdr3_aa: CATSRRGLAVQETQYF; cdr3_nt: TGTGCCACCAGCAGGCGGGGACTAGCGGTTCAAGAGACCCAGTACTTC
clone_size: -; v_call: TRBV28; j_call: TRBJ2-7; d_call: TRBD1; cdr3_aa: CASSLLGGQGTYEQYF; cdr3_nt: TGTGCCAGCAGTTTATTGGGCGGACAGGGGACCTACGAGCAGTACTTC
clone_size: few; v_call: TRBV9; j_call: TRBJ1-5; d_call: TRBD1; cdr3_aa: CASSDDRESNQPQHF; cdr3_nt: TGTGCCAGCAGTGACGACAGGGAAAGCAATCAGCCCCAGCATTTT
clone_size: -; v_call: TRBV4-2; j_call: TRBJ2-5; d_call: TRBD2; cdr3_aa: CASRTSGRETQYF; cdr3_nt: TGTGCCAGCAGGACTAGCGGGAGAGAGACCCAGTACTTC
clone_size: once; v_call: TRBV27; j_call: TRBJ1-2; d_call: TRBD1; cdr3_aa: CASSPTSTGFNYGYTF; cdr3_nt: TGTGCCAGCAGTCCAACGTCGACAGGGTTTAACTATGGCTACACCTTC
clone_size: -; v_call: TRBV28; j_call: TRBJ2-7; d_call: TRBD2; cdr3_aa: CASSLGTSGYEQYF; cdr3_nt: TGTGCCAGCAGTTTGGGGACTAGCGGCTACGAGCAGTACTTC
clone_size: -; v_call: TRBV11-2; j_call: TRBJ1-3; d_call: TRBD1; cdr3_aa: CASSVRGRWDTIYF; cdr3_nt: TGTGCCAGCAGCGTCAGGGGGCGGTGGGACACCATATATTTT
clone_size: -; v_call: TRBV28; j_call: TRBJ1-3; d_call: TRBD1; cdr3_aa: CASSLGGQGSGNTIYF; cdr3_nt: TGTGCCAGCAGTTTAGGTGGACAGGGTTCGGGAAACACCATATATTTT
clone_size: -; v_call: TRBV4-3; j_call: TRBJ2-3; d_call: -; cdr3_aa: CASSQNGGAGQSTQYF; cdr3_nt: TGCGCCAGCAGCCAAAATGGAGGAGCGGGACAAAGTACGCAGTATTTT
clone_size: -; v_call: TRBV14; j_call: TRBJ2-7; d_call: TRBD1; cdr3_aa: CASSRTGEKSYEQYF; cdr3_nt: TGTGCCAGCAGCCGGACAGGGGAGAAATCCTACGAGCAGTACTTC
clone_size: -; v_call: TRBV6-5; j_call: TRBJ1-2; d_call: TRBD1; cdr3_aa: CASSITGGDGYTF; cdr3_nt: TGTGCCAGCAGTATTACAGGGGGCGATGGCTACACCTTC
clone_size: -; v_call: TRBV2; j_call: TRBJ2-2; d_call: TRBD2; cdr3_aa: CASREVDTGELFF; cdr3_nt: TGTGCCAGCCGGGAGGTAGACACCGGGGAGCTGTTTTTT
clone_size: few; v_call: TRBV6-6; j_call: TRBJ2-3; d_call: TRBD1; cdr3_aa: CASRSTGGADTQYF; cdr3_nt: TGTGCCAGCAGATCGACAGGGGGCGCGGATACGCAGTATTTT
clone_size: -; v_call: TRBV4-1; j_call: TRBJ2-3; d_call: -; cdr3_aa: CASSLPGTGTDTQYF; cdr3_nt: TGCGCCAGCAGCCTCCCAGGAACGGGCACAGATACGCAGTATTTT
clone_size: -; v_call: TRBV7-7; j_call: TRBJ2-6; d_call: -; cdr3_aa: CASSPSGPGANVLTF; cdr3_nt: TGTGCTAGCAGCCCTTCTGGCCCTGGGGCCAACGTCCTGACTTTC
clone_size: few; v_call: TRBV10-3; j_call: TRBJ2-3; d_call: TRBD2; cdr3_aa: CAVGLAGGTDTQYF; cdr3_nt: TGTGCCGTGGGACTAGCGGGAGGCACAGATACGCAGTATTTT
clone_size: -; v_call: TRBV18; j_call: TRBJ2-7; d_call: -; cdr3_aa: CASSPPTGDSYEQYF; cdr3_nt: TGTGCCAGCTCACCACCGACGGGGGACTCCTACGAGCAGTACTTC
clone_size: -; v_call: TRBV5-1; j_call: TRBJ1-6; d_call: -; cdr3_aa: CASSLSVNSPLHF; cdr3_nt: TGCGCCAGCAGCTTGTCCGTAAATTCACCCCTCCACTTT
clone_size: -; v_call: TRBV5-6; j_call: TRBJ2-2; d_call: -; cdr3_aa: CASSSGRYTGELFF; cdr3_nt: TGTGCCAGCAGCTCTGGCAGGTACACCGGGGAGCTGTTTTTT
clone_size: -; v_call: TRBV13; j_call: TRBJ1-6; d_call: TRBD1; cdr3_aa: CASSSGTGARNSPLHF; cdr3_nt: TGTGCCAGCAGCTCGGGGACAGGGGCGCGAAATTCACCCCTCCACTTT
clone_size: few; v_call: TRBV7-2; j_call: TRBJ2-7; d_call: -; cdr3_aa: CASSFYRRSYDEQYF; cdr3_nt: TGTGCCAGCAGCTTTTACAGGCGGTCCTATGACGAGCAGTACTTC
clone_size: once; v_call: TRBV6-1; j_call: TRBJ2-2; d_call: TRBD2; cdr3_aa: CASSEAPAGGITGELFF; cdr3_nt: TGTGCCAGCAGTGAAGCTCCAGCGGGGGGAATAACCGGGGAGCTGTTTTTT
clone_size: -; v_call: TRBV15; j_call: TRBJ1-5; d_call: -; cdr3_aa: CATSRGAGQPQHF; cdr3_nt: TGTGCCACCAGCAGAGGGGCGGGACAGCCCCAGCATTTT
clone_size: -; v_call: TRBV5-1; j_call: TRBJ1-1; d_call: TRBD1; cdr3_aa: CASSPDLQGLSEAFF; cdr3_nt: TGCGCCAGCAGCCCCGACTTACAGGGGCTGTCTGAAGCTTTCTTT
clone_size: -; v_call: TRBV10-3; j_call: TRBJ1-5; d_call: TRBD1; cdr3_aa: CAISEPGQGRGANQPQHF; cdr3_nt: TGTGCCATCAGTGAGCCGGGACAGGGCAGAGGGGCCAATCAGCCCCAGCATTTT
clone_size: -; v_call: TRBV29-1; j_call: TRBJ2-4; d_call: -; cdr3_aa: CSVASTAKNIQYF; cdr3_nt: TGCAGCGTTGCTAGTACGGCCAAAAACATTCAGTACTTC
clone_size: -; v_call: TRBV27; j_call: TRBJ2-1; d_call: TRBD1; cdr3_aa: CASSSDRAYNEQFF; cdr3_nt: TGTGCCAGCAGTTCGGACAGGGCCTACAATGAGCAGTTCTTC
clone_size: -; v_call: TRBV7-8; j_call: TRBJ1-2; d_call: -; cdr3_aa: CASSLAPYGYTF; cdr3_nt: TGTGCCAGCAGCTTAGCTCCTTATGGCTACACCTTC
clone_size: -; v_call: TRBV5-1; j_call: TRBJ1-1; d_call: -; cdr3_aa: CASSQTGRTEAFF; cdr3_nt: TGCGCCAGCTCACAAACAGGGCGCACTGAAGCTTTCTTT
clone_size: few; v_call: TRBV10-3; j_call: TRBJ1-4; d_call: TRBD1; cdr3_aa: CAIRGTGENEKLFF; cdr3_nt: TGTGCCATCAGAGGGACAGGGGAGAATGAAAAACTGTTTTTT
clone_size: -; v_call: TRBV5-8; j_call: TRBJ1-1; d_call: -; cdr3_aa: CARAGMNTEAFF; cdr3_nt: TGTGCCCGGGCGGGGATGAACACTGAAGCTTTCTTT
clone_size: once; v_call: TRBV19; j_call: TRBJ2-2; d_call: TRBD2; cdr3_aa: CASSLMTSGRSGELFF; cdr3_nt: TGTGCCAGTAGTCTAATGACTAGCGGGAGATCCGGGGAGCTGTTTTTT
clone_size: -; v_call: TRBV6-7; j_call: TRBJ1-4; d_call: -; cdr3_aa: CASRYDWEKLFF; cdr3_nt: TGTGCCAGCAGATACGACTGGGAAAAACTGTTTTTT
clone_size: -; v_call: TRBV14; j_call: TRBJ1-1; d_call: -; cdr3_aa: CASSLRPGQPNTEAFF; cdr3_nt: TGTGCCAGCAGTCTTAGACCGGGACAACCGAACACTGAAGCTTTCTTT